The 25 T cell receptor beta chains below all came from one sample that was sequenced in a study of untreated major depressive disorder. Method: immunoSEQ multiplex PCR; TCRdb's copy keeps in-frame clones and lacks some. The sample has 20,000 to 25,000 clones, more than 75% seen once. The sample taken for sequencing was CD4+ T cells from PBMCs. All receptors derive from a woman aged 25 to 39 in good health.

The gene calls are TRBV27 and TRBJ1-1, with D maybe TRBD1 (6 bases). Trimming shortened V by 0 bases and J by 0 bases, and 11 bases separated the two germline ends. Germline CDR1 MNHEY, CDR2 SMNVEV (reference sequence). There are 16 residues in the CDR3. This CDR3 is CASSLSTGRMNTEAFF. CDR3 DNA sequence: TGTGCCAGCAGTTTATCGACAGGCCGCATGAACACTGAAGCTTTCTTT.

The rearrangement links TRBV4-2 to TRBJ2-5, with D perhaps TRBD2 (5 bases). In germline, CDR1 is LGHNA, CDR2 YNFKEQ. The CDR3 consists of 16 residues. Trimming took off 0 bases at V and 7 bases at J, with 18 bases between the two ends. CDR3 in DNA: TGTGCCAGCAGCCAAGACTCGGGGTTCCGAAAGGGGACCCAGTACTTC. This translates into CASSQDSGFRKGTQYF.

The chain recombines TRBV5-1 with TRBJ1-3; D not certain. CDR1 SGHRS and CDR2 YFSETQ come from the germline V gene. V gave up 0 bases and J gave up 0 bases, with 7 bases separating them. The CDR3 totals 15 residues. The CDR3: CASSLVPFSGNTIYF. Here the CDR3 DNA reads TGCGCCAGCAGCTTGGTTCCTTTCTCTGGAAACACCATATATTTT.

In nucleotides, the CDR3 is TGCGCCAGCAGCCCGCCGTCTGGAAACACCATATATTTT. Translation: CASSPPSGNTIYF. The chain couples TRBV4-3 to TRBJ1-3, with D uncertain. This CDR3 contains 13 residues. CDR1 LGHNA and CDR2 YSLEER come from the germline V gene. Trimming removed 4 bases from V and 1 base from J, with 5 bases in between.

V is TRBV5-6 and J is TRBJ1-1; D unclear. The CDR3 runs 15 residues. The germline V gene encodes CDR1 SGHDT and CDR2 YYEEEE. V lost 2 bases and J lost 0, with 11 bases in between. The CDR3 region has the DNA TGTGCCAGCAGCTTTGGCACTGGAATGAACACTGAAGCTTTCTTT. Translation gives CASSFGTGMNTEAFF. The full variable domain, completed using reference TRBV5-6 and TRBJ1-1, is DAGVTQSPTHLIKTRGQQVTLRCSPKSGHDTVSWYQQALGQGPQFIFQYYEEEERQRGNFPDRFSGHQFPNYSSELNVNALLLGDSALYLCASSFGTGMNTEAFFGQGTRLTVV.

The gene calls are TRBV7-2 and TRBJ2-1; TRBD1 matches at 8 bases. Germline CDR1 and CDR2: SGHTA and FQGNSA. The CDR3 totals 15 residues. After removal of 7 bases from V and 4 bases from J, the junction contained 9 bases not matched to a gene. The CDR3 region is CASNPGTGSYNEQFF. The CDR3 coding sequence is TGTGCCAGCAACCCAGGGACAGGCAGTTACAATGAGCAGTTCTTC.

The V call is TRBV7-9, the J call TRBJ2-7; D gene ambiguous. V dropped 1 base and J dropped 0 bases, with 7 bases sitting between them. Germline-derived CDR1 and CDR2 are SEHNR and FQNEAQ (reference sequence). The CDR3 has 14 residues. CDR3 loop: CASSLEGNSYEQYF. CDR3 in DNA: TGTGCCAGCAGCTTAGAAGGGAACTCCTACGAGCAGTACTTC.

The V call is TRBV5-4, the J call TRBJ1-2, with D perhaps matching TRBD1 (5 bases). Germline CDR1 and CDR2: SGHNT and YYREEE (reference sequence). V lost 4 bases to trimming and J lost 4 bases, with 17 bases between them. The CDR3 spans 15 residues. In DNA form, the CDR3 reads TGTGCCAGCAGCCCCGCGACTAGGGGCGTCTATGGCTACACCTTC. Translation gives CASSPATRGVYGYTF.

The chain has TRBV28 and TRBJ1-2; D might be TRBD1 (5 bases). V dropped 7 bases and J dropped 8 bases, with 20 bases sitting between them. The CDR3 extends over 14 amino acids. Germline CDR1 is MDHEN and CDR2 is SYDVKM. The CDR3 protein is CASTPGTAGLGYTF. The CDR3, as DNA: TGTGCCAGCACCCCAGGGACCGCTGGGCTCGGCTACACCTTC.

The CDR3 sequence is CARSLGGSGRNYGYTF. The CDR3 nucleotides read TGTGCCAGAAGCTTGGGGGGTTCGGGGCGTAACTATGGCTACACCTTC. The chain carries TRBV5-3 and TRBJ1-2; TRBD1 is a possible D gene (5 bases). TRBV5-3 is labeled an ORF, and its function is uncertain. CDR3 size: 16 residues. Deletions cut 0 bases from V and 1 base from J, with 13 bases between.

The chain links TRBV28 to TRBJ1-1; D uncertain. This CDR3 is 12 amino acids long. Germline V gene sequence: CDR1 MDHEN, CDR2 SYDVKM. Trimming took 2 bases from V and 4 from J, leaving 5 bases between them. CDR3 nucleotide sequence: TGTGCCAGCAGTTTAAGGGTCACTGAAGCTTTCTTT. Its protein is CASSLRVTEAFF.

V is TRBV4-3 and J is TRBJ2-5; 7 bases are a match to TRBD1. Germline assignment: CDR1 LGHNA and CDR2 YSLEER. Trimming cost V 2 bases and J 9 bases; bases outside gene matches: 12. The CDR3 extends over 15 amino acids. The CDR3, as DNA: TGCGCCAGCAGCCAAACCTTACAGGGGCGAGGGGCCCAGTACTTC. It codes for CASSQTLQGRGAQYF.

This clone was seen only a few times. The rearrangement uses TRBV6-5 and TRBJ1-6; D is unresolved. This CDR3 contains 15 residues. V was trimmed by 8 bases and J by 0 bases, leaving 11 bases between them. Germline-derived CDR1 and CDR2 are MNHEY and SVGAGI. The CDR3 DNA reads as TGTGCCAGCGGCCTACTAAGCTCCTATAATTCACCCCTCCACTTT. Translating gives CASGLLSSYNSPLHF.

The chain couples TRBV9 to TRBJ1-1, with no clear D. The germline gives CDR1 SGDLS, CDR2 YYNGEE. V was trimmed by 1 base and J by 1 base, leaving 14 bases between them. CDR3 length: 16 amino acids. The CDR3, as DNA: TGTGCCAGCAGCGTACGCGAGGCAGGCGCGAACACTGAAGCTTTCTTT. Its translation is CASSVREAGANTEAFF.

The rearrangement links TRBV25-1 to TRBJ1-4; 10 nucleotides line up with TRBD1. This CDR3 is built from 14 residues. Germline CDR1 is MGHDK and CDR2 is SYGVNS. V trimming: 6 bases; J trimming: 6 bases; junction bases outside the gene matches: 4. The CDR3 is CASSPGTGDEKLFF. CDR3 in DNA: TGTGCCAGCAGCCCCGGGACAGGGGATGAAAAACTGTTTTTT.

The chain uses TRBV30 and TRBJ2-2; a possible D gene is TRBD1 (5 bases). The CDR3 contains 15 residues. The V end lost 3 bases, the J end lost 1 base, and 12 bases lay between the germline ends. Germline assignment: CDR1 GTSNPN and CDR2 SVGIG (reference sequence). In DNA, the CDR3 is TGTGCCTGGAGGCCCTTGCAGGGGAACACCGGGGAGCTGTTTTTT. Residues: CAWRPLQGNTGELFF.

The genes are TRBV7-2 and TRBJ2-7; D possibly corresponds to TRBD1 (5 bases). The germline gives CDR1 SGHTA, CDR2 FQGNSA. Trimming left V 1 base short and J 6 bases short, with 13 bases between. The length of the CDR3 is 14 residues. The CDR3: CASSLGKGAGEQYF. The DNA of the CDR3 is TGTGCCAGCAGCTTAGGTAAAGGGGCCGGCGAGCAGTACTTC.

The CDR3, as DNA: TGTGCCAGCACCCAGACCTCCTCGGATCAGCCCCAGCATTTT. It specifies CASTQTSSDQPQHF. V is TRBV28 and J is TRBJ1-5; D remains ambiguous. This CDR3 comprises 14 residues. Germline CDR1 and CDR2: MDHEN and SYDVKM. The V end lost 7 bases, the J end lost 5 bases, and 15 bases lay between the germline ends.

CDR3 sequence: CASSFGRGGQPQHF. CDR3 bases: TGTGCCAGCAGTTTCGGCAGGGGCGGTCAGCCCCAGCATTTT. V and J are TRBV27 and TRBJ1-5, with D tentatively TRBD1 (6 bases). Trimming removed 3 bases at V and 6 bases at J, with 12 bases between. Germline CDR1 MNHEY, CDR2 SMNVEV (reference sequence). CDR3 length: 14 amino acids.

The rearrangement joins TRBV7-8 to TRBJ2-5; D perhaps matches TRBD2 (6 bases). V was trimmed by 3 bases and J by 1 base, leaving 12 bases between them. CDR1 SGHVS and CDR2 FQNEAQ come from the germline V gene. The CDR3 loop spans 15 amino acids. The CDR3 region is CASSLGVGGQETQYF. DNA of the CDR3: TGTGCCAGCAGCTTGGGGGTGGGAGGCCAAGAGACCCAGTACTTC.

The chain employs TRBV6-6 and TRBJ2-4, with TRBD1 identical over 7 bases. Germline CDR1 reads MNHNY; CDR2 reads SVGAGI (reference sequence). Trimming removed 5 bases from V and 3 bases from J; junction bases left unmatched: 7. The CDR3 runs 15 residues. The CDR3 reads CASSPDREDKNIQYF. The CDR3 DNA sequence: TGTGCCAGCAGTCCCGACAGGGAAGACAAAAACATTCAGTACTTC.

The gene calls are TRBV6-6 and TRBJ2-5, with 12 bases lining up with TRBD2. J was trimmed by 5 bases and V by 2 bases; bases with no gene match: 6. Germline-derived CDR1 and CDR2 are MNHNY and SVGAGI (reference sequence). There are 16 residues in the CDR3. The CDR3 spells CASSYPSGGATETQYF. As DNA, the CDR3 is TGTGCCAGCAGTTACCCTAGCGGGGGGGCGACGGAGACCCAGTACTTC.

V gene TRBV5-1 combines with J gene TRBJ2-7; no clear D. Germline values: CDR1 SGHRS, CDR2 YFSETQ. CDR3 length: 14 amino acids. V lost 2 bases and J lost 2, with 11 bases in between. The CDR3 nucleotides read TGCGCCAGCAGCTTTGAGGCAACCGCCTACGAGCAGTACTTC. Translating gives CASSFEATAYEQYF.

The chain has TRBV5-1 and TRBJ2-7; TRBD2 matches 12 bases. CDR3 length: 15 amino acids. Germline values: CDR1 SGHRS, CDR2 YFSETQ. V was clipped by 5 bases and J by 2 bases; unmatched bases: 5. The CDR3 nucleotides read TGCGCCAGCAGTTCATCTAGCGGGGGGGCCTACGAGCAGTACTTC. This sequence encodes CASSSSSGGAYEQYF.

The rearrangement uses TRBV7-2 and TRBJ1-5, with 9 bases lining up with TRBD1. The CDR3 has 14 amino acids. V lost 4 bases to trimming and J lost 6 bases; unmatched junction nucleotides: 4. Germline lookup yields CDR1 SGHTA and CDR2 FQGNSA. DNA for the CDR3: TGTGCCAGCAGCTCTACAGGGGGCATTCAGCCCCAGCATTTT. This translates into CASSSTGGIQPQHF. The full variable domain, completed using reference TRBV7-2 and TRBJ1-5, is GAGVSQSPSNKVTEKGKDVELRCDPISGHTALYWYRQSLGQGLEFLIYFQGNSAPDKSGLPSDRFSAERTGGSVSTLTIQRTQQEDSAVYLCASSSTGGIQPQHFGDGTRLSIL.